One and the same sample provided the 30 T cell receptor beta chains below, sequenced in a study of T cells in Graves' hyperthyroidism and ophthalmopathy. Amplification of TCR beta CDR3 regions used RNA as the template. The HTBI set primed first-round TCR CDR3 RT-PCR. MiXCR, applied by TCRdb to the multiplex PCR reads, yields one record per CDR3 protein. The profile shows around 350,000 distinct CDR3 sequences, 19% of them singletons. Input material: blood. Receptor source: a woman younger than 35 with Graves' hyperthyroidism.

This clonotype was recorded many times. In nucleotides, the CDR3 is TGCGCCAGCAGCGGGGACCACCACGAGCAGTACTTC. This translates into CASSGDHHEQYF. The V gene is TRBV5-1, the J gene TRBJ2-7, with D possibly called TRBD1 or TRBD2 (5 bases each). Germline CDR1 is SGHRS and CDR2 is YFSETQ. The CDR3 spans 12 residues. Trimming removed 4 bases from V and 5 bases from J, with 10 bases in between.

This clonotype has at least ten counts. The chain recombines TRBV4-1 with TRBJ1-1, with a weak D call TRBD1 (6 bases). The V gene's germline CDR1 is MGHRA and CDR2 YSYEKL. The CDR3 covers 16 residues. The germline V and J ends were trimmed by 8 bases and 1 base, with 20 bases remaining between them. CDR3 protein: CASDDSRTDANTEAFF. DNA of the CDR3: TGCGCCAGCGACGATAGCCGGACAGACGCGAACACTGAAGCTTTCTTT.

This clonotype was seen ten or more times. This rearrangement joins TRBV19 to TRBJ1-1; 8 nucleotides match TRBD1. V trimming: 6 bases; J trimming: 3 bases; junction bases outside the gene matches: 6. The V gene's germline CDR1 is LNHDA and CDR2 SQIVND (reference sequence). This CDR3 has 14 amino acids. In nucleotides, the CDR3 is TGTGCCAGTAGCCCCAGGGGGCAGGACACTGAAGCTTTCTTT. Amino acids: CASSPRGQDTEAFF.

This clonotype was observed a handful of times. This chain connects TRBV5-1 to TRBJ1-2, with 9 bases that match TRBD1. The V gene's germline CDR1 is SGHRS and CDR2 YFSETQ. The V and J ends lost 4 bases and 3 bases, in that order; junction bases with no gene match: 4. The CDR3 totals 14 residues. The CDR3 loop reads CASSMTGGDYGYTF. The CDR3 DNA is TGCGCCAGCAGCATGACAGGGGGGGACTATGGCTACACCTTC.

This clonotype was observed at least ten times. The chain uses TRBV11-1 and TRBJ1-2, with D possibly matching TRBD1 (5 bases). Trimming took 1 base from V and 8 from J, leaving 26 bases between them. The CDR3 covers 18 residues. Germline V gives CDR1 SGHAT, CDR2 FQDESV (reference sequence). This CDR3 is CASSLGPGRHRRPRGYTF. As DNA, the CDR3 is TGTGCCAGCAGCTTAGGGCCAGGGCGGCATCGGCGGCCGCGGGGCTACACCTTC.

This clonotype was counted ten times or more. The genes are TRBV7-8 and TRBJ1-2; 7 bases fit TRBD1. V lost 2 bases and J lost 8; bases outside the gene matches: 8. The germline V gene has CDR1 SGHVS and CDR2 FQNEAQ. The CDR3 loop spans 14 amino acids. The CDR3 protein is CASSLHRGNKGYTF. The CDR3 bases are TGTGCCAGCAGCTTACACAGGGGAAATAAGGGCTACACCTTC.

V and J are TRBV11-1 and TRBJ2-7, with 10 bases matching TRBD1. This CDR3 contains 15 residues. The V and J ends lost 5 bases and 2 bases, in that order; junction bases with no gene match: 6. Germline assignment: CDR1 SGHAT and CDR2 FQDESV (reference sequence). The CDR3, as DNA: TGTGCCAGCAGCCATTCCGGGACAGGGGCCTACGAGCAGTACTTC. It yields the protein CASSHSGTGAYEQYF. The full variable domain, rest sourced from reference TRBV11-1 and TRBJ2-7, is EAEVAQSPRYKITEKSQAVAFWCDPISGHATLYWYRQILGQGPELLVQFQDESVVDDSQLPKDRFSAERLKGVDSTLKIQPAELGDSAMYLCASSHSGTGAYEQYFGPGTRLTVT.

This clonotype was detected ten times or more. This chain connects TRBV10-2 to TRBJ1-5; a possible D gene is TRBD1 (5 bases). The CDR3 is made up of 15 amino acids. V was cut by 6 bases and J by 6 bases, with 18 bases left in between. Germline lookup yields CDR1 WSHSY and CDR2 SAAADI. CDR3 DNA: TGCGCCAGCAGACCATGGGACGGCGGCGGTCAGCCCCAGCATTTT. As protein: CASRPWDGGGQPQHF.

The genes are TRBV13 and TRBJ2-7; D remains ambiguous. Germline CDR1 reads PRHDT; CDR2 reads FYEKMQ (reference sequence). The CDR3 is 14 amino acids. V was cut by 0 bases and J by 2 bases, with 8 bases left in between. The CDR3 DNA reads TGTGCCAGCAGCTTAGGACTAACCCCCTACGAGCAGTACTTC. It is translated as CASSLGLTPYEQYF. The full variable domain, rest sourced from reference TRBV13 and TRBJ2-7, is AAGVIQSPRHLIKEKRETATLKCYPIPRHDTVYWYQQGPGQDPQFLISFYEKMQSDKGSIPDRFSAQQFSDYHSELNMSSLELGDSALYFCASSLGLTPYEQYFGPGTRLTVT.

This clonotype occurred many times. The V and J genes are TRBV20-1 and TRBJ1-2; a possible D gene is TRBD1 (5 bases). V gave up 3 bases and J gave up 0 bases, with 8 bases separating them. CDR1 DFQATT and CDR2 SNEGSKA come from the germline V gene (reference sequence). The CDR3 is 13 amino acids. In DNA form, the CDR3 reads TGCAGTGCTAGTGGGACGGCTAACTATGGCTACACCTTC. This gives the protein CSASGTANYGYTF.

This clonotype was counted at least ten times. The rearrangement uses TRBV11-2 and TRBJ2-7; 8 bases map to TRBD2. This CDR3 region has 15 residues. V lost 0 bases to trimming and J lost 0 bases; unmatched junction nucleotides: 1. Germline V CDR1 and CDR2: SGHAT, FQNNGV. The DNA for the CDR3 is TGTGCCAGCAGCTTAGACAGCGGGAGCTCCTACGAGCAGTACTTC. It translates to CASSLDSGSSYEQYF.

This clonotype appeared many times. This rearrangement joins TRBV24-1 to TRBJ1-2, with a tentative D call TRBD1 (6 bases). V dropped 9 bases and J dropped 2 bases, with 12 bases sitting between them. CDR3 size: 13 residues. Germline V CDR1 and CDR2: KGHDR, SFDVKD. CDR3 in amino acids: CATEDTGNYGYTF. The CDR3 DNA reads as TGTGCCACCGAGGATACAGGGAACTATGGCTACACCTTC.

The chain carries TRBV5-1 and TRBJ2-7; 15 bases fit TRBD2. With V trimmed by 3 bases and J by 0 bases, 1 base remained unmatched. The CDR3 consists of 16 residues. The V gene's germline CDR1 is SGHRS and CDR2 YFSETQ. The chain's CDR3 is CASSSGLAGGSYEQYF. The CDR3 bases are TGCGCCAGCAGCTCGGGACTAGCGGGGGGCTCCTACGAGCAGTACTTC. The whole variable domain, remainder taken from reference TRBV5-1 and TRBJ2-7, is KAGVTQTPRYLIKTRGQQVTLSCSPISGHRSVSWYQQTPGQGLQFLFEYFSETQRNKGNFPGRFSGRQFSNSRSEMNVSTLELGDSALYLCASSSGLAGGSYEQYFGPGTRLTVT.

This clonotype was found many times. The gene calls are TRBV20-1 and TRBJ1-1; 7 bases line up with TRBD1. This CDR3 contains 13 residues. Germline values: CDR1 DFQATT, CDR2 SNEGSKA (reference sequence). CDR3 loop: CSAKAQGGTEAFF. CDR3 DNA: TGCAGCGCAAAAGCCCAGGGGGGCACTGAAGCTTTCTTT.

The CDR3: CASRSGGPLYGYTF. The CDR3 DNA follows: TGTGCCAGCAGGTCCGGGGGACCCCTCTATGGCTACACCTTC. The chain joins TRBV12-3 or TRBV12-4 to TRBJ1-2; tentative D call: TRBD1 (5 bases). V shed 6 bases and J shed 4 bases, with 15 bases lying between them. CDR3 size: 14 residues.

The chain uses TRBV28 and TRBJ2-7; TRBD2 aligns across 12 bases. The CDR3 is 15 residues long. The V gene end was trimmed by 6 bases and the J gene end by 2 bases; junction bases not matched to a gene: 5. Germline CDR1 MDHEN, CDR2 SYDVKM. This chain's CDR3 is CASRMTSGRTYEQYF. CDR3 nucleotides: TGTGCCAGCAGGATGACTAGCGGGAGAACCTACGAGCAGTACTTC. Complete variable domain (other parts from reference TRBV28 and TRBJ2-7): DVKVTQSSRYLVKRTGEKVFLECVQDMDHENMFWYRQDPGLGLRLIYFSYDVKMKEKGDIPEGYSVSREKKERFSLILESASTNQTSMYLCASRMTSGRTYEQYFGPGTRLTVT.

This chain uses TRBV7-8 with TRBJ1-5; D ambiguous. The CDR3 is 17 amino acids. Deletions cut 1 base from V and 2 bases from J, with 15 bases between. Germline V gene sequence: CDR1 SGHVS, CDR2 FQNEAQ. Written as DNA, the CDR3 is TGTGCCAGCAGCTTAGGGGGATTTTCGGCGGGCAATCAGCCCCAGCATTTT. Translation gives CASSLGGFSAGNQPQHF.

At least ten counts were recorded for this clonotype. J is TRBJ2-6 and V is TRBV20-1; 7 bases fit TRBD2. Trimming took 6 bases from V and 3 from J; bases not matched to a gene: 11. Per germline, CDR1 DFQATT and CDR2 SNEGSKA (reference sequence). The CDR3 extends over 16 amino acids. CDR3 region: CSARPHSGNGANVLTF. CDR3 sequence (DNA): TGCAGTGCCAGACCCCACAGCGGGAATGGGGCCAACGTCCTGACTTTC.

This clonotype was recorded many times. V is TRBV28 and J is TRBJ2-5; D is perhaps TRBD2 (5 bases). V was cut by 8 bases and J by 0 bases, with 16 bases left in between. This CDR3 comprises 15 residues. CDR1 MDHEN and CDR2 SYDVKM come from the germline V gene. The CDR3 region has the DNA TGTGCCAGCGGCGGGTTAACGGGGTACCAAGAGACCCAGTACTTC. Its translation is CASGGLTGYQETQYF. Filled out from reference TRBV28 and TRBJ2-5, the complete variable domain reads DVKVTQSSRYLVKRTGEKVFLECVQDMDHENMFWYRQDPGLGLRLIYFSYDVKMKEKGDIPEGYSVSREKKERFSLILESASTNQTSMYLCASGGLTGYQETQYFGPGTRLLVL.

This clonotype has at least ten counts. The DNA of the CDR3 is TGTGCCAGCAGTGAATTAGGGCAGGGAGCTTTCTTT. Translating it yields CASSELGQGAFF. The chain joins TRBV6-1 to TRBJ1-1, with D tentatively TRBD1 (5 bases). V gave up 2 bases and J gave up 10 bases, with 11 bases separating them. CDR1 and CDR2 from the germline V gene are MNHNS and SASEGT. The CDR3 covers 12 residues.

This clonotype was seen ten or more times. The chain employs TRBV5-1 and TRBJ2-7; TRBD1 matches 7 bases. The germline gives CDR1 SGHRS, CDR2 YFSETQ. Trimming took 5 bases from V and 3 from J; bases not matched to a gene: 5. The CDR3 sequence is 13 residues long. In nucleotides, the CDR3 is TGCGCCAGCAGAACAGGGGTTGACTACGAGCAGTACTTC. This translates into CASRTGVDYEQYF.

This clonotype was counted many times. The rearrangement links TRBV28 to TRBJ2-7, with D possibly being TRBD2 (5 bases). The V gene lost 8 bases and the J gene lost 3 bases, with 11 bases spanning the gap. This CDR3 has 12 amino acids. Germline loops: CDR1 MDHEN, CDR2 SYDVKM. CDR3 protein: CASAAGFYEQYF. The DNA for the CDR3 is TGTGCCAGCGCGGCGGGTTTCTACGAGCAGTACTTC.

This clonotype was recorded many times. The CDR3, as DNA: TGTGCCAGCAGTTTCGGACAGGCGACAAACTATGGCTACACCTTC. This translates into CASSFGQATNYGYTF. V usage is TRBV5-6 and J usage is TRBJ1-2; 7 bases agree with TRBD1. CDR1 and CDR2 from the germline V gene are SGHDT and YYEEEE. The CDR3 runs to 15 residues. Trimming removed 5 bases from V and 2 bases from J; junction bases left unmatched: 9. The complete variable domain, with remaining parts taken from reference TRBV5-6 and TRBJ1-2, reads DAGVTQSPTHLIKTRGQQVTLRCSPKSGHDTVSWYQQALGQGPQFIFQYYEEEERQRGNFPDRFSGHQFPNYSSELNVNALLLGDSALYLCASSFGQATNYGYTFGSGTRLTVV.

This clonotype was recorded many times. This sequence joins TRBV5-1 and TRBJ2-5; D is unclear. The germline CDR1 and CDR2 sequences are SGHRS and YFSETQ. The CDR3 spans 13 residues. V shed 2 bases and J shed 4 bases, with 9 bases lying between them. The CDR3 nucleotides read TGCGCCAGCAGCTTCGAGACTCGAGAGACCCAGTACTTC. Its protein is CASSFETRETQYF.

This clonotype was seen many times. The V call is TRBV30, the J call TRBJ1-5; tentatively, D is TRBD1 (5 bases). Trimming removed 1 base from V and 6 bases from J, with 10 bases in between. CDR1 and CDR2 (germline): GTSNPN, SVGIG (reference sequence). The CDR3 sequence is 13 residues long. The CDR3 coding sequence is TGTGCCTGGAGTGCTAGGAGGGGTCAGCCCCAGCATTTT. Protein sequence: CAWSARRGQPQHF.

In its sample, this clonotype was seen many times. The chain joins TRBV12-3 or TRBV12-4 to TRBJ2-2, with D maybe TRBD1 (6 bases). V was cut by 6 bases and J by 2 bases, with 13 bases left in between. The CDR3 has 15 amino acids. For the CDR3, the DNA is TGTGCCAGCAGGGGACAAGAAACCAACACCGGGGAGCTGTTTTTT. It yields the protein CASRGQETNTGELFF.

This clonotype was found a few times. This chain joins TRBV4-1 and TRBJ2-2; 9 positions match TRBD1. Looked up from germline, CDR1 is MGHRA and CDR2 is YSYEKL. This CDR3 is 16 amino acids long. The V gene end was trimmed by 1 base and the J gene end by 7 bases; junction bases not matched to a gene: 7. This chain's CDR3 is CASSQAGTGTDGELFF. The CDR3 DNA follows: TGCGCCAGCAGCCAAGCCGGGACAGGGACGGACGGGGAGCTGTTTTTT.

As DNA, the CDR3 is TGTGCCAGCGTGGAGGTGGGGAACACTGAAGCTTTCTTT. Amino acid sequence: CASVEVGNTEAFF. The chain carries TRBV6-2 or TRBV6-3 and TRBJ1-1, with D unclear. Per germline, CDR1 MNHEY and CDR2 SVGEGT. The CDR3 has 13 amino acids. The V end lost 8 bases, the J end lost 1 base, and 11 bases lay between the germline ends.

This clonotype was observed many times. The gene calls are TRBV28 and TRBJ1-1, with D possibly matching TRBD1 (5 bases). The CDR3 has 14 amino acids. Germline V gene lookup returns CDR1 MDHEN and CDR2 SYDVKM. V lost 3 bases, J lost 3 bases, and 11 bases lay in between. The CDR3 reads CASSFPRGDTEAFF. The DNA for the CDR3 is TGTGCCAGCAGTTTCCCCAGAGGGGACACTGAAGCTTTCTTT.

The sample holds a few counts of this clonotype. The chain joins TRBV18 to TRBJ1-2, with a tentative D call TRBD1 (6 bases). This CDR3 is 13 amino acids long. V was trimmed by 3 bases and J by 7 bases, leaving 12 bases between them. The germline V gene encodes CDR1 KGHSH and CDR2 LQKENI. CDR3 coding DNA: TGTGCCAGCTCACCGAACAGGGTGGCTGGCTACACCTTC. Protein sequence: CASSPNRVAGYTF.